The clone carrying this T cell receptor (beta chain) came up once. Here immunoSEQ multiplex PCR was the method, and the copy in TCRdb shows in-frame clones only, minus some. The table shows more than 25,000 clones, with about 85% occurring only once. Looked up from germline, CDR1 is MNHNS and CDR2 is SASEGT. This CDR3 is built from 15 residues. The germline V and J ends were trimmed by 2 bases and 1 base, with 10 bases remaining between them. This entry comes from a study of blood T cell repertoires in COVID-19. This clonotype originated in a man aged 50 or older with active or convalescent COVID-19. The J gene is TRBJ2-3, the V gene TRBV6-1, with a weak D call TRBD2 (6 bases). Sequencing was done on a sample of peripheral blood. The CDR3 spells CASSEREVGTDTQYF. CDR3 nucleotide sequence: TGTGCCAGCAGTGAAAGGGAGGTAGGCACAGATACGCAGTATTTT.